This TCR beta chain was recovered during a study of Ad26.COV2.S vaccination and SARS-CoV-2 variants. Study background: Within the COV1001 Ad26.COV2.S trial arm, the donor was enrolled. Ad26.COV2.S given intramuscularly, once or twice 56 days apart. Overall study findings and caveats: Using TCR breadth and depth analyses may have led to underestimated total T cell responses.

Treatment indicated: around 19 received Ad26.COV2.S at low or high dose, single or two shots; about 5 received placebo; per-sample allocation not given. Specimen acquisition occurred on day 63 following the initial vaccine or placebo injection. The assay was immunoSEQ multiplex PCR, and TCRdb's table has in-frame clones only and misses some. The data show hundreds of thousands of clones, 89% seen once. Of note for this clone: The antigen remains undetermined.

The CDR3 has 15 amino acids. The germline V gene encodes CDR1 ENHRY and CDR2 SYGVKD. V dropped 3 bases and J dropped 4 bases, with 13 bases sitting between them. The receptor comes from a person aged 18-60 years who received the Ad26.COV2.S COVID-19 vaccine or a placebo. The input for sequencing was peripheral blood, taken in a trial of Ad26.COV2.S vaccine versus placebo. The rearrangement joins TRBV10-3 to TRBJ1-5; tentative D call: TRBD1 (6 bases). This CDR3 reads CAISDSGQRNQPQHF. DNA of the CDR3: TGTGCCATCAGTGACTCGGGACAACGAAATCAGCCCCAGCATTTT.